This T cell receptor (beta chain) was recorded in a study of cytomegalovirus exposure and HLA in healthy donors. Study-wide results and caveats: Several top significant clusters appeared, in a later analysis, to be linked to common viral pathogens.

In regard to this clone: Its matching antigen is unknown.

The V gene end was trimmed by 1 base and the J gene end by 6 bases; junction bases not matched to a gene: 7. The CDR3 is made up of 16 amino acids. Germline V lookup: CDR1 SGHTA, CDR2 FQGNSA. This PCR relied on a set of 60 Vbeta primers and 13 Jbeta primers. Clones were read by immunoSEQ multiplex PCR, and TCRdb kept only the in-frame ones, dropping some. The data show 100,000 to 150,000 clones, about three quarters seen once. This receptor was taken from a man aged 35-49 years in good health and CMV-seropositive. Sequencing was performed on PBMCs. The gene calls are TRBV7-2 and TRBJ2-4; TRBD2 aligns across 9 bases. For the CDR3, the DNA is TGTGCCAGCAGCTTAGGAGCGGGGGGCGGGCGAAACATTCAGTACTTC. As protein: CASSLGAGGGRNIQYF.